The 9 T cell receptor beta chains below all came from one sample that was sequenced in a study of cytomegalovirus exposure and HLA in healthy donors. Here immunoSEQ multiplex PCR was the method, and the copy in TCRdb shows in-frame clones only, minus some. The sample lists 300,000 to 400,000 clones; around 90% were seen once. Input material: PBMCs. These receptors were taken from a man aged 30 to 39 in good health and CMV-seronegative.

This clone was observed a single time. This rearrangement joins TRBV4-1 to TRBJ2-3, with 8 nucleotides matching TRBD2. Germline values: CDR1 MGHRA, CDR2 YSYEKL. This CDR3 has 16 amino acids. The trim removed 5 bases at V and 2 bases at J, leaving 9 bases unmatched. The DNA for the CDR3 is TGCGCCAGCAGCGTCCGGGGGGGGGAGTCCACAGATACGCAGTATTTT. Residues: CASSVRGGESTDTQYF.

The rearrangement uses TRBV7-9 and TRBJ2-1, with a possible D match to TRBD1 (6 bases). Trimming stripped 1 base from V and 9 bases from J, with 16 bases between. The CDR3 runs 15 residues. Looked up from germline, CDR1 is SEHNR and CDR2 is FQNEAQ (reference sequence). The CDR3 here is CASSLELGARTEQFF. The CDR3 DNA reads as TGTGCCAGCAGCTTAGAACTGGGGGCGCGGACTGAGCAGTTCTTC.

This sequence joins TRBV27 and TRBJ2-7; D perhaps matches TRBD1 (5 bases). Germline-derived CDR1 and CDR2 are MNHEY and SMNVEV (reference sequence). V was trimmed by 2 bases and J by 2 bases, leaving 16 bases between them. This CDR3 comprises 16 residues. DNA of the CDR3: TGTGCCAGCAGTTTAGGACACCAATCTCTACCCTACGAGCAGTACTTC. Its protein product is CASSLGHQSLPYEQYF.

The V and J genes are TRBV6-1 and TRBJ1-1; weak D call: TRBD1 (5 bases). The length of the CDR3 is 14 residues. The V end was cut by 7 bases, the J end by 0 bases, with 12 bases between. From germline, CDR1 is MNHNS and CDR2 SASEGT. The CDR3 coding sequence is TGTGCCAGCAACAGGCTGCCTATGAACACTGAAGCTTTCTTT. Translated, it gives CASNRLPMNTEAFF.

J is TRBJ2-4 and V is TRBV6-1; D may be TRBD1 (5 bases). CDR3 length: 14 amino acids. Trimming took 1 base from V and 8 from J, leaving 12 bases between them. The germline V gene encodes CDR1 MNHNS and CDR2 SASEGT. The CDR3 DNA reads TGTGCCAGCAGTGAAGGGTGGGGCAGAGACATTCAGTACTTC. Translation gives CASSEGWGRDIQYF.

This chain connects TRBV9 to TRBJ2-1; 13 nucleotides align to TRBD2. Germline V gene sequence: CDR1 SGDLS, CDR2 YYNGEE. Germline trimming cut 3 bases from V and 10 bases from J; bases unmatched to any gene: 13. The CDR3 runs 17 residues. The CDR3 nucleotides are TGTGCCAGCAGCGCCAGAACCGGGACTAGCGGGGTAAGAGAGCAGTTCTTC. Translation: CASSARTGTSGVREQFF.

The V and J genes are TRBV13 and TRBJ2-3, with 9 bases that match TRBD2. The CDR3 runs 17 residues. CDR1 is PRHDT, CDR2 FYEKMQ, per germline (reference sequence). The J segment lost 2 bases and the V segment lost 4 bases, leaving 10 bases of the junction unmatched. CDR3 sequence: CASSSGLAGQLTDTQYF. As DNA, the CDR3 is TGTGCCAGCAGCTCGGGCCTAGCGGGGCAACTCACAGATACGCAGTATTTT.

The chain carries TRBV18 and TRBJ2-4; maybe TRBD1 (5 bases). Looked up from germline, CDR1 is KGHSH and CDR2 is LQKENI. Trimming left V 3 bases short and J 5 bases short, with 11 bases between. The CDR3 consists of 14 residues. The CDR3 nucleotides read TGTGCCAGCTCACCCGTCGCAGGGCAAAACATTCAGTACTTC. This codes for CASSPVAGQNIQYF.

The rearrangement links TRBV9 to TRBJ1-1; D is undetermined. This CDR3 has 14 amino acids. CDR1 SGDLS and CDR2 YYNGEE come from the germline V gene. Trimming took off 4 bases at V and 5 bases at J, with 15 bases between the two ends. CDR3 region: CASSLATGGTEAFF. The CDR3 DNA is TGTGCCAGCAGCTTAGCGACTGGAGGAACTGAAGCTTTCTTT.